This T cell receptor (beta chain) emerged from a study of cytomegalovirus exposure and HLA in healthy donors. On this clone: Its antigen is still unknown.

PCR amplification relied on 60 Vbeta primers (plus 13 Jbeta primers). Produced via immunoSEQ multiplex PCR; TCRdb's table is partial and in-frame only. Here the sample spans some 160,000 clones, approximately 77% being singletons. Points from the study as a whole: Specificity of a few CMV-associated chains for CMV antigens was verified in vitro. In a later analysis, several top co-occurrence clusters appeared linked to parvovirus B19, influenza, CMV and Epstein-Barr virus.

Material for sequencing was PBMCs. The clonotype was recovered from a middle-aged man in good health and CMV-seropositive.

The CDR3 DNA is TGTGCCAGCTCACCACGGGCTCAGTTTGAAGCTTTCTTT. It specifies CASSPRAQFEAFF. This rearrangement joins TRBV18 to TRBJ1-1; D not resolved. Germline CDR1 KGHSH, CDR2 LQKENI. CDR3 length equals 13 residues. Trimming removed 1 base at V and 7 bases at J, with 10 bases between.